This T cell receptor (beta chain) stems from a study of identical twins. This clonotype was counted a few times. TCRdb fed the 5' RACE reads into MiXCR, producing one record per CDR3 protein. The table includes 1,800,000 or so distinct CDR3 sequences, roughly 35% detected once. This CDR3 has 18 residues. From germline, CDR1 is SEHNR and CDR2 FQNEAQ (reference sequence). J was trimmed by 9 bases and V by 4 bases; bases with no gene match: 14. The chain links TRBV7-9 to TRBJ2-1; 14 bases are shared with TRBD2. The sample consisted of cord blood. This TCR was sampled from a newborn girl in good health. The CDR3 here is CASSYGTSGRTFKGEQFF. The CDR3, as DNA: TGTGCCAGCAGCTACGGGACTAGCGGGAGAACTTTTAAGGGTGAGCAGTTCTTC.